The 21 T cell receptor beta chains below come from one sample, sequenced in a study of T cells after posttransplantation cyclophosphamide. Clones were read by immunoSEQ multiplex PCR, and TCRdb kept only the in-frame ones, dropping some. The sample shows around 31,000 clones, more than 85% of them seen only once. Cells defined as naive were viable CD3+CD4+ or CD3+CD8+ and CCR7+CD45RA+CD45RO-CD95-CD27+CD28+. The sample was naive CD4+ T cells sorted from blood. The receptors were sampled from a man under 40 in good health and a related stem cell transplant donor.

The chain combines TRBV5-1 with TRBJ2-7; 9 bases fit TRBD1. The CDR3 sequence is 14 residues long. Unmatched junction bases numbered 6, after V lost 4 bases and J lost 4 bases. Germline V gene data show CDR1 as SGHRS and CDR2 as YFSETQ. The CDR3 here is CASSPGQGIYEQYF. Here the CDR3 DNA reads TGCGCCAGCAGCCCTGGACAGGGGATTTACGAGCAGTACTTC.

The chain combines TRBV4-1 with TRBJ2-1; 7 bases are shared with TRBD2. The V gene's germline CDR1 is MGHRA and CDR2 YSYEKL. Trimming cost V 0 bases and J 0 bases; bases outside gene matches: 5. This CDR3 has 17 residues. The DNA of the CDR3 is TGCGCCAGCAGCCAAGAGGGAGCGGGGACCTCCTACAATGAGCAGTTCTTC. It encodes CASSQEGAGTSYNEQFF.

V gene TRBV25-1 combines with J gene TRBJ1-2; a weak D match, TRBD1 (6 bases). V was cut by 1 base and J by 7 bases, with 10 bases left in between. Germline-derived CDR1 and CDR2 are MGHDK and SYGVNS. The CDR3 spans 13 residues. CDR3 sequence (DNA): TGTGCCAGCAGTGAATCCGGACAGCTTGGCTACACCTTC. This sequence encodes CASSESGQLGYTF.

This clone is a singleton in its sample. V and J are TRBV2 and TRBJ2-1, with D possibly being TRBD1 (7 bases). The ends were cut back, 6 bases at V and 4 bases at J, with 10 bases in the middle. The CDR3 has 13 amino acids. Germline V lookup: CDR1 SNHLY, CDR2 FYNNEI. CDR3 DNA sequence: TGTGCCAGCAGCGGGGGACAGTACAATGAGCAGTTCTTC. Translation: CASSGGQYNEQFF.

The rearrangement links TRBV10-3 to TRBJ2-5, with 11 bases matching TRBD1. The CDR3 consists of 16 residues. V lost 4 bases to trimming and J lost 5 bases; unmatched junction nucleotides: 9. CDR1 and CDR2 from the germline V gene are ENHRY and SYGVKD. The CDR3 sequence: CAISVTGQGVLETQYF. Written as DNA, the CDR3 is TGTGCCATCAGTGTGACGGGACAGGGGGTTTTGGAGACCCAGTACTTC.

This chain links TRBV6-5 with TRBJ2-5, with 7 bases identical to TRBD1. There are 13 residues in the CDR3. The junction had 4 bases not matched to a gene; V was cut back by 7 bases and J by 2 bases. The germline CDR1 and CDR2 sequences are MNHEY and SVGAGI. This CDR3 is CASNDRAQETQYF. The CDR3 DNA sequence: TGTGCCAGCAATGACAGGGCACAAGAGACCCAGTACTTC.

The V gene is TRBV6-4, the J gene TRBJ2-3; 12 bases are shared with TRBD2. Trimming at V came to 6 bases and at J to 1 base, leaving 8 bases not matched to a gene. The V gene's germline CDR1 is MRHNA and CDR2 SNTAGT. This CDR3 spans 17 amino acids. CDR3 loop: CASSVTSGGDRTDTQYF. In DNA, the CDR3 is TGTGCCAGCAGCGTGACTAGCGGGGGAGACCGCACAGATACGCAGTATTTT.

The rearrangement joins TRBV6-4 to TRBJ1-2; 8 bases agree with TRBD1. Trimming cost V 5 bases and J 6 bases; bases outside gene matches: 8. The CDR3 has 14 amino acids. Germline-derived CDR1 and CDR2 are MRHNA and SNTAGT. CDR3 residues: CASSRTGTGDGYTF. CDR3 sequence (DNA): TGTGCCAGCAGTAGAACCGGGACAGGCGATGGCTACACCTTC.

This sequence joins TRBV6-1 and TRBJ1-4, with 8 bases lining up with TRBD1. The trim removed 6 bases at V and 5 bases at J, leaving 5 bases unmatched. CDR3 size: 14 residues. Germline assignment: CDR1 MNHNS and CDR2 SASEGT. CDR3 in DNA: TGTGCCAGCAGGGAGACAGGGGTGAATGAAAAACTGTTTTTT. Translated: CASRETGVNEKLFF.

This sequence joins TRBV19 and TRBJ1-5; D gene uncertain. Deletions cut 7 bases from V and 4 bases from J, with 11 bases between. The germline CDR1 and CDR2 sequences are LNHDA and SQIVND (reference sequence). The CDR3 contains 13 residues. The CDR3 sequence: CASKLAGNQPQHF. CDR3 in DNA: TGTGCCAGTAAACTGGCGGGAAATCAGCCCCAGCATTTT.

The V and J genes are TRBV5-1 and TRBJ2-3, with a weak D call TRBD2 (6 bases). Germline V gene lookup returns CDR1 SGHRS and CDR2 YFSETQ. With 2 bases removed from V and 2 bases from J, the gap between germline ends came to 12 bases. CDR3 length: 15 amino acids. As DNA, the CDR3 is TGCGCCAGCAGCTTAGGCGGGGTGTCCACAGATACGCAGTATTTT. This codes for CASSLGGVSTDTQYF.

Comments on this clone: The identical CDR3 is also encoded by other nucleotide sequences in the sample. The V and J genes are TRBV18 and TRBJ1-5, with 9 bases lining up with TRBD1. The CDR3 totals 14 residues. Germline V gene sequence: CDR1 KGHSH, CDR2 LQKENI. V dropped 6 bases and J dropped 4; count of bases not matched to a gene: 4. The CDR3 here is CASSPGQGNQPQHF. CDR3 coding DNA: TGTGCCAGCTCGCCAGGACAGGGGAATCAGCCCCAGCATTTT.

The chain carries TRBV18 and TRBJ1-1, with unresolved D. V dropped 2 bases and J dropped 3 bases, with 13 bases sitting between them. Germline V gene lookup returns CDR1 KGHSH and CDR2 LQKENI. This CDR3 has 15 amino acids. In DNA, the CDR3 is TGTGCCAGCTCACCAACCGCGGGAGTCGACACTGAAGCTTTCTTT. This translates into CASSPTAGVDTEAFF.

The CDR3 sequence is CASSRTSGGSETQYF. DNA for the CDR3: TGTGCCAGCAGTCGGACTAGCGGGGGATCAGAGACCCAGTACTTC. The rearrangement links TRBV28 to TRBJ2-5; 13 bases are shared with TRBD2. V was clipped by 5 bases and J by 4 bases; unmatched bases: 4. Germline lookup yields CDR1 MDHEN and CDR2 SYDVKM. CDR3 length equals 15 residues.

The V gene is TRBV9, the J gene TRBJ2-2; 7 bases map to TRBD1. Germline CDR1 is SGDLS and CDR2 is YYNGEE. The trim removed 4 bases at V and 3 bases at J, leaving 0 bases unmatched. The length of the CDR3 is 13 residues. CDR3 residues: CASSQGDTGELFF. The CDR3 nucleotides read TGTGCCAGCAGCCAGGGGGACACCGGGGAGCTGTTTTTT. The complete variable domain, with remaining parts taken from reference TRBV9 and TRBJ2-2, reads DSGVTQTPKHLITATGQRVTLRCSPRSGDLSVYWYQQSLDQGLQFLIQYYNGEERAKGNILERFSAQQFPDLHSELNLSSLELGDSALYFCASSQGDTGELFFGEGSRLTVL.

The CDR3 bases are TGTGCCAGTAGTATACCGCCCGGGAACAATCAGCCCCAGCATTTT. It is translated as CASSIPPGNNQPQHF. The rearrangement uses TRBV19 and TRBJ1-5; D call uncertain. CDR1 and CDR2 from the germline V gene are LNHDA and SQIVND (reference sequence). The CDR3 loop spans 15 amino acids. Trimming took 2 bases from V and 3 from J, leaving 11 bases between them. Full variable domain (rest looked up from reference TRBV19 and TRBJ1-5): DGGITQSPKYLFRKEGQNVTLSCEQNLNHDAMYWYRQDPGQGLRLIYYSQIVNDFQKGDIAEGYSVSREKKESFPLTVTSAQKNPTAFYLCASSIPPGNNQPQHFGDGTRLSIL.

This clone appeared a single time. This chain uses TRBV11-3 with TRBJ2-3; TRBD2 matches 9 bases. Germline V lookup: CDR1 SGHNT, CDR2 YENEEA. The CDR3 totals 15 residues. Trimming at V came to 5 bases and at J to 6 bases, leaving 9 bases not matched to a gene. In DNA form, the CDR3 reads TGTGCCAGCAGCCTACCCCCTAGCGGGGTGGATACGCAGTATTTT. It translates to CASSLPPSGVDTQYF.

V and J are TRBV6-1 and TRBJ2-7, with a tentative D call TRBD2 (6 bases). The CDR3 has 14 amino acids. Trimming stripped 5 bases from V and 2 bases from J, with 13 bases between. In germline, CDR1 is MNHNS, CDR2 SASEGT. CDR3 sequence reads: CASSTGSLAYEQYF. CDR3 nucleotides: TGTGCCAGCAGTACCGGGAGCCTGGCCTACGAGCAGTACTTC.

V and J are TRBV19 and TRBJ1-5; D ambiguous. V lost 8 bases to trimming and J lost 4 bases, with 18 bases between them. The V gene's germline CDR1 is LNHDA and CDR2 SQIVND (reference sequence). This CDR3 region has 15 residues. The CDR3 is CASGPPDSFNQPQHF. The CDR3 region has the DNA TGTGCCAGTGGCCCACCGGACTCCTTTAATCAGCCCCAGCATTTT.

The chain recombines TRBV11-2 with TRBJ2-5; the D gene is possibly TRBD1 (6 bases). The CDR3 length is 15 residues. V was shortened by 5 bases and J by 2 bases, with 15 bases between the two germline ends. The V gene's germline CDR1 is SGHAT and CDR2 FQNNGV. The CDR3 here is CASSLRWDTQETQYF. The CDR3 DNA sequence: TGTGCCAGCAGCCTAAGGTGGGACACTCAAGAGACCCAGTACTTC.

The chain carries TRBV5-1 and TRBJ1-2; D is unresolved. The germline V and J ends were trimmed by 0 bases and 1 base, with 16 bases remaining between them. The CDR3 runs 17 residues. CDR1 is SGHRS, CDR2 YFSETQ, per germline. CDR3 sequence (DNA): TGCGCCAGCAGCTTGGCCGTTGAGGGTGGCGTTAACTATGGCTACACCTTC. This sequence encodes CASSLAVEGGVNYGYTF. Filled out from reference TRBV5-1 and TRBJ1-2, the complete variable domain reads KAGVTQTPRYLIKTRGQQVTLSCSPISGHRSVSWYQQTPGQGLQFLFEYFSETQRNKGNFPGRFSGRQFSNSRSEMNVSTLELGDSALYLCASSLAVEGGVNYGYTFGSGTRLTVV.